This record looks at one TCR beta chain sequence and its context. Its antigen is as yet unknown. These data come from a study of cytomegalovirus exposure and HLA in healthy donors. In the PCR, 60 Vbeta and 13 Jbeta primers were used. Here immunoSEQ multiplex PCR was the method, and the copy in TCRdb shows in-frame clones only, minus some. This repertoire includes about 130,000 clones. Study conclusions and caveats: As was reported, the classifier diagnosed cytomegalovirus status with high specificity and sensitivity. For TCR beta chains, V- and J-gene trimming was later linked to a missense DCLRE1C variant.

What was sequenced was PBMCs. The TCR originated in a man aged 30 to 45 in good health and CMV-seronegative.

Here the CDR3 reads CAIYDLNYGYTF. The CDR3 region has the DNA TGTGCCATCTACGATCTTAACTATGGCTACACCTTC. V is TRBV28 and J is TRBJ1-2; D gene ambiguous. Germline-derived CDR1 and CDR2 are MDHEN and SYDVKM. This CDR3 contains 12 residues. V was clipped by 10 bases and J by 1 base, with 10 bases between them.